This record covers a single T cell receptor (beta chain). This sample is part of a study of control samples from healthy donors and cancer patients. Libraries were prepared by immunoSEQ multiplex PCR; TCRdb keeps only in-frame clonotypes and omits some of them. This sample has around 150,000 clones; approximately 94% occur once, and the top ten carry less than 15%. Material: PBMCs. The clonotype originates from a man between 60 and 75 years old with colorectal cancer.

CDR3 sequence: CASSQGGGAFF. The DNA for the CDR3 is TGCGCCAGCAGCCAGGGCGGAGGGGCTTTCTTT. The chain has TRBV4-1 and TRBJ1-1; no clear D. The germline V gene has CDR1 MGHRA and CDR2 YSYEKL. V gave up 3 bases and J gave up 11 bases, with 10 bases separating them. CDR3 length: 11 amino acids.